This is a list of T cell receptor beta chains from one sample in a study of lymphopenia after photon versus proton radiotherapy. Sequenced by immunoSEQ multiplex PCR; TCRdb stores in-frame clones only, minus some. The sample carries around 25,000 clones, roughly nine tenths recorded once. Specimen: peripheral blood, collected from a patient treated with photon-based radiotherapy. These receptors all stem from a woman in her 50s with cholangiocarcinoma. Both conserved end residues are part of each CDR3. The D gene is left open where the match is weak. Size is omitted from some rows. Given values are once, few, many or a class for expanded clones.

j_gene	abundance	v_gene	len	d_gene	CDR3nt	CDR3aa
TRBJ2-7	-	TRBV7-2	12	-	TGTGCCAGCAGCCCCAACTCCTACGAGCAGTACTTC	CASSPNSYEQYF
TRBJ2-2	-	TRBV5-1	16	-	TGCGCCAGCAGCACCGCTAGCGCCGCGAACACCGGGGAGCTGTTTTTT	CASSTASAANTGELFF
TRBJ1-2	-	TRBV10-3	16	-	TGTGCCATCAGTGGAAGGCGCCAGGCGAGTTTTTATGGCTACACCTTC	CAISGRRQASFYGYTF
TRBJ1-1	-	TRBV5-1	15	TRBD1	TGCGCCAGCAGCCTAGGGACAGGGTCCTTACCTGAAGCTTTCTTT	CASSLGTGSLPEAFF
TRBJ1-2	-	TRBV7-9	12	-	TGTGCCAGCAGCGCCGGGTTAGATGGCTACACCTTC	CASSAGLDGYTF
TRBJ1-4	-	TRBV25-1	12	TRBD1	TGTGCCAGCAGGAGACAGGGGGAAAAACTGTTTTTT	CASRRQGEKLFF
TRBJ1-2	once	TRBV5-6	13	TRBD1	TGTGCCAGCAGCTTTGCAGGGGGACTTGGCTACACCTTC	CASSFAGGLGYTF
TRBJ1-2	-	TRBV6-5	13	-	TGTGCCAGCTCCGGGGCAGGTGGCTATGGCTACACCTTC	CASSGAGGYGYTF
TRBJ1-1	-	TRBV18	15	-	TGTGCCAGCTCGCCAGGGATGGCCCCAAACACTGAAGCTTTCTTT	CASSPGMAPNTEAFF
TRBJ2-7	-	TRBV7-2	12	-	TGTGCCAGCAGTCTAAACGCGAGGGAGCAGTACTTC	CASSLNAREQYF
TRBJ2-7	-	TRBV27	14	-	TGTGCCAGCAGCTTGACGGGCTCCTCCTACGAGCAGTACTTC	CASSLTGSSYEQYF
TRBJ1-1	-	TRBV7-9	14	TRBD1	TGTGCCAGCAGCTTACAGGGGGGGAACACTGAAGCTTTCTTT	CASSLQGGNTEAFF
TRBJ1-2	few	TRBV6-5	13	-	TGTGCCAGCAGTTACTCGAGCCCGGGGGGCTACACCTTC	CASSYSSPGGYTF
TRBJ2-7	-	TRBV28	14	-	TGTGCCAGCAGTCTTCCCGGGACTCCCCACGAGCAGTACTTC	CASSLPGTPHEQYF
TRBJ1-5	once	TRBV2	16	TRBD1	TGTGCCAGCACCCCCCAGGGGGGGTTTAGCAATCAGCCCCAGCATTTT	CASTPQGGFSNQPQHF
TRBJ2-1	few	TRBV20-1	11	-	TGCAGTGCTAGAGGACCGGACGGTGAGTTCTTC	CSARGPDGEFF
TRBJ1-1	-	TRBV7-9	13	-	TGTGCCAGCAGCTTAGGGGGGGTCACTGAAGCTTTCTTT	CASSLGGVTEAFF
TRBJ1-2	-	TRBV10-3	15	-	TGTGCCATCAGTGACAGACCCGGGACGGACTATGGCTACACCTTC	CAISDRPGTDYGYTF
TRBJ2-3	-	TRBV15	15	TRBD1	TGTGCCACAGGATACGGGACAGGGTTTAGGAATACGCAGTATTTT	CATGYGTGFRNTQYF
TRBJ2-7	-	TRBV6-6	15	TRBD2	TGTGCCAGCAGAAACAAGGGAGGGGACTCCTACGAGCAGTACTTC	CASRNKGGDSYEQYF
TRBJ1-2	once	TRBV10-2	15	TRBD1	TGCGCCAGCAGTGACCCGGGACAGCCGAACTATGGCTACACCTTC	CASSDPGQPNYGYTF
TRBJ1-5	-	TRBV28	12	-	TGTGCCCTTGCAGGGATCAATCAGCCCCAGCATTTT	CALAGINQPQHF
TRBJ1-1	-	TRBV7-2	11	-	TGTGCCAGCAGCTTAGGGGGTGAAGCTTTCTTT	CASSLGGEAFF
TRBJ2-1	-	TRBV27	14	-	TGTGCCAGCAGTTTGGCGGGCGGGGCCAATGAGCAGTTCTTC	CASSLAGGANEQFF
TRBJ1-1	few	TRBV7-9	12	-	TGTGCCAGCAGCCTAGGGAGCACTGAAGCTTTCTTT	CASSLGSTEAFF
TRBJ1-2	few	TRBV2	12	-	TGTGCCAGCAGTGAGGGGTACTATGGCTACACCTTC	CASSEGYYGYTF
TRBJ1-2	-	TRBV7-2	14	-	TGTGCCAGCAGCCCCCTGGCGAGGGGGTATGGCTACACCTTC	CASSPLARGYGYTF
TRBJ1-5	-	TRBV19	14	-	TGTGCCAGTTCGTCCCAGGGTTTGAATCAGCCCCAGCATTTT	CASSSQGLNQPQHF
TRBJ2-7	-	TRBV4-1	14	-	TGCGCCAGCAGCCAAGTCCGAGCGGGCTACGAGCAGTACTTC	CASSQVRAGYEQYF
TRBJ1-4	few	TRBV15	17	-	TGTGCCACCAGCAGAGATCACCCTCCCCTGGCGAATGAAAAACTGTTTTTT	CATSRDHPPLANEKLFF
TRBJ1-2	-	TRBV5-1	12	-	TGCGCCAGCAGTCCAGCAGGTGGTGGCTACACCTTC	CASSPAGGGYTF
TRBJ2-3	-	TRBV7-7	13	-	TGTGCCAGCAGCCCCGCCCCCCAGGGTACGCAGTATTTT	CASSPAPQGTQYF
TRBJ1-1	once	TRBV28	11	-	TGTGCCAGCAAGAGGAACACTGAAGCTTTCTTT	CASKRNTEAFF
TRBJ1-3	-	TRBV19	17	TRBD1	TGTGCCAGTAGTATCCTGACAGGGGTCCTCTCTGGAAACACCATATATTTT	CASSILTGVLSGNTIYF
TRBJ2-2	-	TRBV13	20	TRBD2	TGTGCCAGCAGCCCTCGCGGACTAGCGGGGGGGCCGGAGAACACCGGGGAGCTGTTTTTT	CASSPRGLAGGPENTGELFF
TRBJ1-6	few	TRBV5-4	15	TRBD1	TGTGCCAGCAGCTTGGACAGGGGGAGGAATTCACCCCTCCACTTT	CASSLDRGRNSPLHF
TRBJ2-1	-	TRBV5-1	15	TRBD2	TGCGCCAGCAGCTCGAATAGCGGGGGGTACAATGAGCAGTTCTTC	CASSSNSGGYNEQFF
TRBJ2-7	once	TRBV7-9	12	-	TGTGCCAGCAGCTTAGCTGTCCACGAGCAGTACTTC	CASSLAVHEQYF
TRBJ2-6	-	TRBV5-6	14	-	TGTGCCAGCAATCGTTGGTCTGGGGCCAACGTCCTGACTTTC	CASNRWSGANVLTF
TRBJ1-5	-	TRBV5-8	13	-	TGTGCCAGCAGCTCATATGGAGGGCAGCCCCAGCATTTT	CASSSYGGQPQHF